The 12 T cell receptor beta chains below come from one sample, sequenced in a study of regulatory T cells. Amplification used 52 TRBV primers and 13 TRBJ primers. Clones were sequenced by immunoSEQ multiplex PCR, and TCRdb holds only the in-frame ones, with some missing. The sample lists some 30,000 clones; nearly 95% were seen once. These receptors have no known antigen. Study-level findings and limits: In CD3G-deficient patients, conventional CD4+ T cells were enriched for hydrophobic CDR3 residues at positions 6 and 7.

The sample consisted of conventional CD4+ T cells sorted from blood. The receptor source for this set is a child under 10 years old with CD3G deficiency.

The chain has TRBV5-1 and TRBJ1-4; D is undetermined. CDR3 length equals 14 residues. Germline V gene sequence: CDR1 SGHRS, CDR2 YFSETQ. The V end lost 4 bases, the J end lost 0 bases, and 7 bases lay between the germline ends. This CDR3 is CASSPAATNEKLFF. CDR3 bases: TGCGCCAGCAGCCCCGCCGCAACTAATGAAAAACTGTTTTTT. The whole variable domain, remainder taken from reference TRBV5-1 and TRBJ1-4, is KAGVTQTPRYLIKTRGQQVTLSCSPISGHRSVSWYQQTPGQGLQFLFEYFSETQRNKGNFPGRFSGRQFSNSRSEMNVSTLELGDSALYLCASSPAATNEKLFFGSGTQLSVL.

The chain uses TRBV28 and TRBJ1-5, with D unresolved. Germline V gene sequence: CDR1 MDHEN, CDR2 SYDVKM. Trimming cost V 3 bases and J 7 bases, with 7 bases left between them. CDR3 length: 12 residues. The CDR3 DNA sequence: TGTGCCAGCAGTTTTGTCCGACAGCCCCAGCATTTT. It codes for CASSFVRQPQHF.

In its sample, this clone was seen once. The CDR3 region has the DNA TGTGCCAGCAGCTTTGCCGGGGCCGGAGGCTACGAGCAGTACTTC. It encodes CASSFAGAGGYEQYF. The chain uses TRBV11-2 and TRBJ2-7, with D possibly being TRBD1 or TRBD2 (5 bases each). This CDR3 has 15 residues. V gave up 3 bases and J gave up 3 bases, with 15 bases separating them. Germline V gene data show CDR1 as SGHAT and CDR2 as FQNNGV.

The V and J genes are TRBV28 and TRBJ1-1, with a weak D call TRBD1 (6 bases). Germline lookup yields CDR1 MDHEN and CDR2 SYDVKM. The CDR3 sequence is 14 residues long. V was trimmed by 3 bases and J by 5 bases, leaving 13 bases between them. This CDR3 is CASSFTTGRTEAFF. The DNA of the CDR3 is TGTGCCAGCAGTTTTACTACAGGGAGAACTGAAGCTTTCTTT.

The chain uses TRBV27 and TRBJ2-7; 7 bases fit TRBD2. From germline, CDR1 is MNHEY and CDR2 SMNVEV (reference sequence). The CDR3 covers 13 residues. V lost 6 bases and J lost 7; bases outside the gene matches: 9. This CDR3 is CASSRVWGGEQYF. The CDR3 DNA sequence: TGTGCCAGCAGCCGCGTCTGGGGAGGGGAGCAGTACTTC.

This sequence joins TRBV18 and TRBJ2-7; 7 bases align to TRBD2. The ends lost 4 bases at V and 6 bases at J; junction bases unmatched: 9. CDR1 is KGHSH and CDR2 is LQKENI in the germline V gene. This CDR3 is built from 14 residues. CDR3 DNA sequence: TGTGCCAGCTCACAAGCGGGGCCCCCCTTCGAGCAGTACTTC. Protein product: CASSQAGPPFEQYF.

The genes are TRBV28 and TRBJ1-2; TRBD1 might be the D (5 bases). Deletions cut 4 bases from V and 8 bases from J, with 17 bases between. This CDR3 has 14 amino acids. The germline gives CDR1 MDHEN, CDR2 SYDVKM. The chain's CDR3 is CASSSPRGGGGYTF. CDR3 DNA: TGTGCCAGCAGTTCCCCCCGGGGCGGGGGGGGCTACACCTTC.

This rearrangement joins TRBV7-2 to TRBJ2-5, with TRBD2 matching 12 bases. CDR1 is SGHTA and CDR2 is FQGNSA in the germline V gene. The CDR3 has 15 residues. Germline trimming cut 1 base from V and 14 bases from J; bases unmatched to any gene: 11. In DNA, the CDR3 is TGTGCCAGCAGCTTAGGGGAACTAGCGGGAGGCCCCTTATACTTC. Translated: CASSLGELAGGPLYF.

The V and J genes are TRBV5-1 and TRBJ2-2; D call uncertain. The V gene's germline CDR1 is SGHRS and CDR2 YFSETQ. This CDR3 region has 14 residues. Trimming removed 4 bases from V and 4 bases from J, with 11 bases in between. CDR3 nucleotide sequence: TGCGCCAGCAGCCAATCGTATACCACCGGGGAGCTGTTTTTT. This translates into CASSQSYTTGELFF. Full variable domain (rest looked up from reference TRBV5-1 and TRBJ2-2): KAGVTQTPRYLIKTRGQQVTLSCSPISGHRSVSWYQQTPGQGLQFLFEYFSETQRNKGNFPGRFSGRQFSNSRSEMNVSTLELGDSALYLCASSQSYTTGELFFGEGSRLTVL.

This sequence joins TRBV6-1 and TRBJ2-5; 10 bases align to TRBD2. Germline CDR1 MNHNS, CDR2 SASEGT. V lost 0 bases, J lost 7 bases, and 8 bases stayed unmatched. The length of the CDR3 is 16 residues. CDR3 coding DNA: TGTGCCAGCAGTGAAGCGCGTCTAGCGGGAGCGGTGACCCAGTACTTC. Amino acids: CASSEARLAGAVTQYF.

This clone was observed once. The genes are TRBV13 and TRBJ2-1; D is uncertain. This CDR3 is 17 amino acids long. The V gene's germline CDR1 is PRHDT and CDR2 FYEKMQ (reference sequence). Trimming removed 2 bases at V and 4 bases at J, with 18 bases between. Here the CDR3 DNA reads TGTGCCAGCAGCTTATGGTCTCGTACAACCCTGTACAATGAGCAGTTCTTC. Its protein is CASSLWSRTTLYNEQFF.

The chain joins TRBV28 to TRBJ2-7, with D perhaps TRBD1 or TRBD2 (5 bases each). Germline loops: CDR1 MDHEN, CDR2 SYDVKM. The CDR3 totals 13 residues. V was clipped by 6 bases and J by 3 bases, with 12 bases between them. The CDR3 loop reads CASSLGPIYEQYF. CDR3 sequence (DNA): TGTGCCAGCAGCCTGGGACCTATCTACGAGCAGTACTTC. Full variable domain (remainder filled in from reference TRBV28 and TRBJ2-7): DVKVTQSSRYLVKRTGEKVFLECVQDMDHENMFWYRQDPGLGLRLIYFSYDVKMKEKGDIPEGYSVSREKKERFSLILESASTNQTSMYLCASSLGPIYEQYFGPGTRLTVT.